This T cell receptor beta chain is drawn from a study of T-cell memory formation after mild COVID-19 (dated by TCRdb to the early 2020s). For the wider study: Most TCR sequence clusters were specific to one of the two donors. Longitudinal TCRalpha and TCRbeta repertoire sequencing tracked T-cell clones expanding and contracting after mild COVID-19 in a couple of donors. The cohort comprised two young, previously healthy adult volunteers, one female and one male.

General study outcomes and caveats: Balanced CD4/CD8 phenotypes were observed for clones contracting from day 15 to 85, whereas a bias towards CD4+ was observed for a second wave of clones expanding from day 15 to 37. Some responding clones were detected in pre-infection memory, which suggested that pre-existing cross-reactive memory T cells had joined the SARS-CoV-2 response. Contracting CD4+ clones appeared mostly in the CM and EM memory subsets, whereas CD8+ clones were enriched in EMRA. The study covered only two mild cases, and larger cohorts including severe cases with pre-infection samples were considered necessary. SARS-CoV-2 specificity was not confirmed for the second-wave clones peaking on day 37.

This clonotype was detected once. Its cognate antigen has yet to be identified. Nothing much larger sits one base from this clone, and base qualities are not available. Support from one read is weak. Ficoll-Paque density gradient centrifugation was used to isolate PBMCs. Sequencing was carried out with an Illumina NovaSeq 6000. cDNA libraries for TCRalpha and TCRbeta were prepared by 5'RACE using constant-segment primers, with sample barcodes and unique molecular identifiers added. RNA was extracted from every sample with Trizol reagent. The libraries were amplified in two PCR steps, and the second step added a second sample barcode and Illumina TruSeq adapters. Sequencing of libraries was performed on an Illumina NovaSeq with 2 x 150 bp paired-end reads. In the authors' own workflow: With migec v1.2.7, reads were demultiplexed and then collapsed into UMI-guided consensus sequences. Using mixcr v2.1.11, UMI consensuses were aligned to TRA and TRB V and J templates and then assembled into clonotypes. A clonotype was counted as expanded or contracted only if both edgeR and NoisET called the change significant, with noise models trained on biological replicates. For edgeR calls, the cutoffs were a false discovery rate-adjusted p below 0.01 and a log2 fold-change threshold of 1. As an exploratory analysis of dynamics, max-normalized trajectories of the 1000 most abundant clonotypes were examined by PCA with hierarchical clustering. Each responding clone was given a CD4 or CD8 phenotype based on the CD4+ and CD8+ repertoires, which had been sequenced separately. TCRdb handled the public reads itself, with Q25 trimming in fastp and clone calling in MiXCR, and kept productive beta chains. Each record represents a unique CDR3 protein, reported with the most common genes and DNA among its rows. In this record, the V and J calls reflect TCRdb's handling and not the investigators' own analysis. This sample lists 250,000 or so distinct CDR3 sequences; under 20% were detected once. Around 23% of the sample comes from the top ten.

As encoded in the germline V gene, CDR1 is SGHNT while CDR2 is YENEEA. The germline ends are 5 bases apart after V is trimmed by 5 bases and J by 6 bases. The cysteine opens and the phenylalanine closes a CDR3 of 11 amino acids. Only the CDR3 part of the read is kept: 33 bases, read in frame from the first base. The sample taken for sequencing was PBMCs or a T cell subset sorted from them (not recorded which). The source is a man younger than 35 who had mild COVID-19 (a few samples of this study predate the infection). The sample titles of this study are shuffled in the database, so cell type and time point are left out; the donor was told from shared clones. The chain uses TRBV11-3 and TRBJ2-4; a tentative D call is TRBD2 (5 bases match). The sequenced DNA is TGTGCCAGCAGCCGGGGAAACATTCAGTACTTC. This encodes CASSRGNIQYF.